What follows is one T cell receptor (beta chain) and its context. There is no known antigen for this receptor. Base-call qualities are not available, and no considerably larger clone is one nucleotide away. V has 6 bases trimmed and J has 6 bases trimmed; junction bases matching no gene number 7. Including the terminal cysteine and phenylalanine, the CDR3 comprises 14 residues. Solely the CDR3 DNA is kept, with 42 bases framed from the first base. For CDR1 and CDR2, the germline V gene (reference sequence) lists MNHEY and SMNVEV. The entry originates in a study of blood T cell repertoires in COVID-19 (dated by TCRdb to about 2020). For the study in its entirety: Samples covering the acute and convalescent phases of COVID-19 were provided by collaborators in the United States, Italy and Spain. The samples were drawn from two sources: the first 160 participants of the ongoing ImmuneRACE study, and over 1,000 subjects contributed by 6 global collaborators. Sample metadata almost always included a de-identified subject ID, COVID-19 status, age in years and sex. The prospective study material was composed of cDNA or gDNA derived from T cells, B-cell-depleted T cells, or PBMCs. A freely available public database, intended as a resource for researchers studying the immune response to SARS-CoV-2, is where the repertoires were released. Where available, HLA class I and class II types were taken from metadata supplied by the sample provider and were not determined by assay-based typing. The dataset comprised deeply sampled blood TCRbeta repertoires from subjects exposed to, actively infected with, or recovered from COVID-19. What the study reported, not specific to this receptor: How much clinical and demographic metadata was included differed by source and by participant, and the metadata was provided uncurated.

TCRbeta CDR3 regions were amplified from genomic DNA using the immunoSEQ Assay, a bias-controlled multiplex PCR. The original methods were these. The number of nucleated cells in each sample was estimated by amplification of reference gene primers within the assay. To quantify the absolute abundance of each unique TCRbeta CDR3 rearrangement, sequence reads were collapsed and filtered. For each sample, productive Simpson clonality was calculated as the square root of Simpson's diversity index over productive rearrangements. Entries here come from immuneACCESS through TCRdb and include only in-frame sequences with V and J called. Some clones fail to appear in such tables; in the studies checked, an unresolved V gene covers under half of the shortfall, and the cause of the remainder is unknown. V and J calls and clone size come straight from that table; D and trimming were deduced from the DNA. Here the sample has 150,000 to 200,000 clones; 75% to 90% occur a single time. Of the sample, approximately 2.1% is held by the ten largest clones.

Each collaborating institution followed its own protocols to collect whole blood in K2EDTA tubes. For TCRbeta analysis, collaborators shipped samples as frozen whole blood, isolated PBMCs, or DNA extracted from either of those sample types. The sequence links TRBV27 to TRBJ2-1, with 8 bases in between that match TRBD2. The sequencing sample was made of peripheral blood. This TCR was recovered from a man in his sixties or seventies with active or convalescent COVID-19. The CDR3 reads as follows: CASSLRGGINEQFF. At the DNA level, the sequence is TGTGCCAGCAGCCTCCGGGGGGGGATCAATGAGCAGTTCTTC.